Reported below is one T cell receptor (beta chain). The V gene's germline CDR1 is LGHNA and CDR2 YNFKEQ. CDR3 length: 18 residues. With 0 bases clipped from V and 8 bases from J, the junction kept 16 bases outside the gene matches. Full-length variable regions came from constant-region reverse primers plus semi-nested Nested Universal Primer A PCR. TCRdb recomputed calls from the 5' RACE reads with MiXCR, one row per CDR3 protein. This table has over 25,000 distinct CDR3 sequences, about 26% appearing once. Sequencing was carried out using naive CD4+ T cells sorted from a lymph node. The subset denotes: naive CD4+ T cells, CD4+CD45RA+CD25-. The chain combines TRBV4-2 with TRBJ2-3, with TRBD2 matching over 8 bases. This sequence was found in a female donor with breast cancer. The CDR3 DNA is TGTGCCAGCAGCCAAGACCTCCTTAAGGGACTAGGAAGACGTACGCAGTATTTT. Its protein product is CASSQDLLKGLGRRTQYF.